Below, 30 T cell receptor beta chains from the same sample are listed, as sequenced in a study of vaccination and CD4 T cells after COVID-19. Treatment reported: roughly 11-day PBMC culture with coronavirus spike peptide pools or control peptides (ViraFEST assay). Antigens for these TCRs are unknown. Cultured CD4+ T-cell DNA underwent Oncomine TCR Beta short-read sequencing. TCRdb itself ran the PCR reads through MiXCR, one entry per CDR3 protein. The table shows about 14,000 distinct CDR3 sequences, with 40% to 65% occurring only once. The sequencing here drew on CD4+ T cells from blood, cultured in vitro, taken before SARS-CoV-2 vaccination. Receptors originate from a human donor who had recovered from COVID-19.

V gene TRBV20-1 combines with J gene TRBJ1-1, with no clear D. The V gene lost 3 bases and the J gene lost 1 base, with 9 bases spanning the gap. Per germline, CDR1 DFQATT and CDR2 SNEGSKA (reference sequence). There are 13 residues in the CDR3. This chain's CDR3 is CSASRRTNTEAFF. As DNA, the CDR3 is TGCAGTGCTAGTAGACGGACGAACACTGAAGCTTTCTTT.

The chain employs TRBV7-9 and TRBJ2-3; a weak D match, TRBD2 (6 bases). Looked up from germline, CDR1 is SEHNR and CDR2 is FQNEAQ (reference sequence). This CDR3 is built from 12 residues. Trimming cost V 9 bases and J 0 bases, with 7 bases left between them. The CDR3 sequence: CARGTSTDTQYF. In DNA form, the CDR3 reads TGTGCCAGGGGGACTAGCACAGATACGCAGTATTTT. The variable domain in full, completed from reference TRBV7-9 and TRBJ2-3, reads DTGVSQNPRHKITKRGQNVTFRCDPISEHNRLYWYRQTLGQGPEFLTYFQNEAQLEKSRLLSDRFSAERPKGSFSTLEIQRTEQGDSAMYLCARGTSTDTQYFGPGTRLTVL.

V and J are TRBV20-1 and TRBJ1-4; D call uncertain. The CDR3 totals 15 residues. Between the trimmed V and J ends, which lost 0 bases and 3 bases, there was a span of 11 bases. Germline assignment: CDR1 DFQATT and CDR2 SNEGSKA (reference sequence). The CDR3 nucleotides read TGCAGTGCTAGAGAGCCGGGAGGACCTAATGAAAAACTGTTTTTT. Translated, it gives CSAREPGGPNEKLFF.

The chain is built from TRBV6-2 or TRBV6-3 and TRBJ1-5; D is possibly TRBD1 (5 bases). V lost 6 bases and J 4 bases, leaving 16 bases between the germline ends. CDR1 is MNHEY, CDR2 SVGEGT, per germline. The CDR3 loop spans 15 amino acids. CDR3 sequence (DNA): TGTGCCAGCAGATTAGGGGTTTCGCTGAATCAGCCCCAGCATTTT. Translating it yields CASRLGVSLNQPQHF.

CDR3 DNA: TGTGCCACCAGCAGAGCGTTGGGTGTGGGGTCCGAGCAGTACTTC. It specifies CATSRALGVGSEQYF. The V call is TRBV15, the J call TRBJ2-7; D gene unclear. Between the trimmed V and J ends, which lost 1 base and 6 bases, there was a span of 16 bases. Germline lookup yields CDR1 LNHNV and CDR2 YYDKDF (reference sequence). This CDR3 has 15 amino acids.

This clonotype showed up just a few times. This chain uses TRBV5-4 with TRBJ2-7; D remains unclear. The CDR3 runs 11 residues. Germline lookup yields CDR1 SGHNT and CDR2 YYREEE (reference sequence). V lost 0 bases and J 6 bases, leaving 4 bases between the germline ends. The CDR3 spells CASSLASEQYF. The DNA for the CDR3 is TGTGCCAGCAGCTTGGCGTCCGAGCAGTACTTC.

This sequence joins TRBV20-1 and TRBJ2-2; maybe TRBD2 (6 bases). The CDR3 is made up of 14 amino acids. V lost 5 bases to trimming and J lost 5 bases, with 15 bases between them. The germline V gene encodes CDR1 DFQATT and CDR2 SNEGSKA (reference sequence). CDR3 protein: CSAQATRETGELFF. CDR3 sequence (DNA): TGCAGTGCTCAGGCCACTCGGGAGACCGGGGAGCTGTTTTTT.

The V call is TRBV11-2, the J call TRBJ2-7, with 7 bases lining up with TRBD2. The junction had 4 bases not matched to a gene; V was cut back by 5 bases and J by 3 bases. Germline CDR1 SGHAT, CDR2 FQNNGV. The CDR3 is 13 amino acids. CDR3 region: CASSPRDYYEQYF. Written as DNA, the CDR3 is TGTGCCAGCAGCCCTCGGGACTACTACGAGCAGTACTTC.

The chain uses TRBV12-3 or TRBV12-4 and TRBJ1-5; D ambiguous. The CDR3 contains 13 residues. V was pared by 1 base and J by 1 base, with 2 bases between. The CDR3 region has the DNA TGTGCCAGCAGTTTAGACAGCAATCAGCCCCAGCATTTT. It specifies CASSLDSNQPQHF.

J is TRBJ1-6 and V is TRBV27, with a possible D match to TRBD1 (6 bases). Germline CDR1 MNHEY, CDR2 SMNVEV (reference sequence). With 3 bases removed from V and 7 bases from J, the gap between germline ends came to 19 bases. The CDR3 length is 17 residues. The CDR3 is CASSFSSGVSGNSPLHF. In nucleotides, the CDR3 is TGTGCCAGCAGTTTTTCTTCAGGGGTATCGGGGAATTCACCCCTCCACTTT.

This chain joins TRBV19 and TRBJ1-2; D remains ambiguous. Per germline, CDR1 LNHDA and CDR2 SQIVND (reference sequence). Trimming took 3 bases from V and 1 from J, leaving 9 bases between them. The CDR3 is 14 amino acids. The chain's CDR3 is CASSIPGLNYGYTF. The CDR3 bases are TGTGCCAGTAGTATTCCAGGTCTTAACTATGGCTACACCTTC. Together with reference TRBV19 and TRBJ1-2, the CDR3 gives the full variable domain: DGGITQSPKYLFRKEGQNVTLSCEQNLNHDAMYWYRQDPGQGLRLIYYSQIVNDFQKGDIAEGYSVSREKKESFPLTVTSAQKNPTAFYLCASSIPGLNYGYTFGSGTRLTVV.

This clonotype has a handful of counts. The rearrangement joins TRBV20-1 to TRBJ1-6; D may be TRBD1 (6 bases). Germline V CDR1 and CDR2: DFQATT, SNEGSKA (reference sequence). Trimming cost V 5 bases and J 5 bases, with 13 bases left between them. The CDR3 is 14 amino acids. Here the CDR3 reads CSARNRVDNSPLHF. As DNA, the CDR3 is TGCAGTGCTCGAAACAGGGTAGATAATTCACCCCTCCACTTT.

The DNA for the CDR3 is TGTGCCAGCAGTAAACAGGGAGTCGAGGGCAACACCATATATTTT. Residues: CASSKQGVEGNTIYF. J is TRBJ1-3 and V is TRBV27; maybe TRBD1 (6 bases). Germline V gene data show CDR1 as MNHEY and CDR2 as SMNVEV (reference sequence). Trimming cost V 5 bases and J 7 bases, with 18 bases left between them. This CDR3 is built from 15 residues.

This clonotype has more than one count but fewer than ten. The chain recombines TRBV28 with TRBJ1-6; 9 bases align to TRBD1. The CDR3 spans 20 residues. Germline lookup yields CDR1 MDHEN and CDR2 SYDVKM. The J segment lost 5 bases and the V segment lost 1 base, leaving 15 bases of the junction unmatched. CDR3 residues: CASSLYNRGTGGPNNSPLHF. As DNA, the CDR3 is TGTGCCAGCAGTTTATACAACAGGGGTACAGGGGGCCCTAATAATTCACCCCTCCACTTT.

CDR3 sequence reads: CASSLTLTGNEQFF. For the CDR3, the DNA is TGTGCCAGCAGCTTAACGTTAACAGGAAATGAGCAGTTCTTC. This sequence joins TRBV7-3 and TRBJ2-1; possible D gene TRBD1, 5 bases. Germline V lookup: CDR1 SGHTA, CDR2 FQGTGA. This CDR3 region has 14 residues. V lost 0 bases and J lost 7, with 10 bases in between.

This chain joins TRBV4-1 and TRBJ2-7, with 11 bases fitting TRBD2. Germline trimming cut 0 bases from V and 0 bases from J; bases unmatched to any gene: 4. The germline V gene has CDR1 MGHRA and CDR2 YSYEKL. This CDR3 comprises 17 residues. DNA of the CDR3: TGCGCCAGCAGCCAAGATTTCGGGACTAGCGGCTCCTACGAGCAGTACTTC. Translated, it gives CASSQDFGTSGSYEQYF.

This chain joins TRBV20-1 and TRBJ1-5, with TRBD1 matching over 9 bases. CDR3 size: 15 residues. Germline V gives CDR1 DFQATT, CDR2 SNEGSKA (reference sequence). The V and J ends lost 5 bases and 3 bases, in that order; junction bases with no gene match: 8. The CDR3 loop reads CSALPGQGNNQPQHF. The CDR3 DNA follows: TGCAGTGCTCTACCGGGACAGGGAAACAATCAGCCCCAGCATTTT.

V usage is TRBV15 and J usage is TRBJ1-2; the D is unclear. This CDR3 contains 14 residues. Germline loops: CDR1 LNHNV, CDR2 YYDKDF (reference sequence). The V end lost 0 bases, the J end lost 5 bases, and 10 bases lay between the germline ends. The CDR3 DNA reads as TGTGCCACCAGCAGAGAGTTGGATCTGTATGGCTACACCTTC. Translated: CATSRELDLYGYTF.

By share of the sample, this clonotype is medium-sized (0.01 to 0.1%). The J gene is TRBJ2-3, the V gene TRBV6-1, with 8 bases that match TRBD2. The CDR3 runs 16 residues. The V gene's germline CDR1 is MNHNS and CDR2 SASEGT. V lost 5 bases to trimming and J lost 2 bases; unmatched junction nucleotides: 9. Here the CDR3 reads CASSREGGRTTDTQYF. CDR3 DNA sequence: TGTGCCAGCAGTCGGGAGGGAGGGCGGACCACAGATACGCAGTATTTT.

V usage is TRBV21-1 and J usage is TRBJ1-2; the table's D gene call, TRBD1, was not cross checked with the DNA. TRBV21-1 is noted as a pseudogene. The length of the CDR3 is 13 residues. For the CDR3, the DNA is TGTGCCAGCAGCAAGGGGGGGACCTATGGCTACACCTTC. Translation gives CASSKGGTYGYTF.

The rearrangement links TRBV20-1 to TRBJ1-5; no clear D. Deletions cut 3 bases from V and 6 bases from J, with 12 bases between. Per germline, CDR1 DFQATT and CDR2 SNEGSKA (reference sequence). This CDR3 contains 13 residues. The CDR3 sequence is CSASVGSGQPQHF. DNA of the CDR3: TGCAGTGCTAGTGTAGGGTCTGGTCAGCCCCAGCATTTT.

The chain uses TRBV5-4 and TRBJ1-2; tentatively, D is TRBD1 (6 bases). The CDR3 contains 12 residues. Between the trimmed V and J ends, which lost 0 bases and 7 bases, there was a span of 7 bases. The germline gives CDR1 SGHNT, CDR2 YYREEE (reference sequence). The CDR3 loop is CASSLVGGGYTF. The CDR3 DNA reads TGTGCCAGCAGCTTGGTAGGGGGTGGCTACACCTTC.

This clonotype is a singleton in its sample. The chain's CDR3 is CGIWDRGQPQHF. The CDR3 nucleotides read TGTGGCATCTGGGACAGGGGCCAGCCCCAGCATTTT. This chain connects TRBV6-2 or TRBV6-3 to TRBJ1-5; 10 bases are shared with TRBD1. The CDR3 has 12 amino acids. In germline, CDR1 is MNHEY, CDR2 SVGEGT.

This clonotype showed up just a few times. The chain is built from TRBV19 and TRBJ1-6, with D possibly being TRBD1 (5 bases). Germline lookup yields CDR1 LNHDA and CDR2 SQIVND (reference sequence). Trimming removed 9 bases at V and 6 bases at J, with 12 bases between. The CDR3 has 13 residues. Here the CDR3 DNA reads TGTGCCAGCAATTCAGGGAGTAATTCACCCCTCCACTTT. Translated: CASNSGSNSPLHF.

This clonotype was detected only once. J is TRBJ1-5 and V is TRBV4-1; D gene ambiguous. CDR3 length: 15 amino acids. Trimming cost V 1 base and J 0 bases, with 7 bases left between them. Germline V lookup: CDR1 MGHRA, CDR2 YSYEKL. The CDR3 bases are TGCGCCAGCAGCCAAGGGGAGACTAGCAATCAGCCCCAGCATTTT. Residues: CASSQGETSNQPQHF.

This clonotype turned up a few times. V gene TRBV6-1 combines with J gene TRBJ1-1; TRBD1 might be the D (5 bases). The CDR3 has 13 amino acids. In germline, CDR1 is MNHNS, CDR2 SASEGT. V lost 4 bases to trimming and J lost 4 bases, with 10 bases between them. For the CDR3, the DNA is TGTGCCAGCAGTGTGGGGGGATTCACTGAAGCTTTCTTT. Amino acid sequence: CASSVGGFTEAFF.

The rearrangement links TRBV20-1 to TRBJ2-5, with D possibly being TRBD2 (5 bases). Germline lookup yields CDR1 DFQATT and CDR2 SNEGSKA (reference sequence). CDR3 length equals 11 residues. Trimming left V 8 bases short and J 3 bases short, with 10 bases between. This CDR3 reads CSILEEETQYF. The CDR3 DNA follows: TGCAGTATACTAGAAGAAGAGACCCAGTACTTC.

The gene calls are TRBV20-1 and TRBJ1-5, with D uncertain. Deletions cut 6 bases from V and 7 bases from J, with 19 bases between. CDR3 length equals 14 residues. CDR1 DFQATT and CDR2 SNEGSKA come from the germline V gene (reference sequence). The CDR3 reads CSAPPPGRRQPQHF. In DNA, the CDR3 is TGCAGTGCACCTCCCCCTGGCCGCAGGCAGCCCCAGCATTTT.

This clonotype was found a few times. This sequence joins TRBV7-9 and TRBJ1-3; possible D gene TRBD1, 5 bases. Trimming took 1 base from V and 0 from J, leaving 10 bases between them. The CDR3 covers 16 residues. Looked up from germline, CDR1 is SEHNR and CDR2 is FQNEAQ (reference sequence). The CDR3, as DNA: TGTGCCAGCAGCTTAGGGGCGGGGCTCTCTGGAAACACCATATATTTT. This gives the protein CASSLGAGLSGNTIYF.

This clonotype was counted only a few times. V is TRBV20-1 and J is TRBJ2-3; TRBD2 matches at 15 bases. The CDR3 contains 18 residues. CDR1 is DFQATT and CDR2 is SNEGSKA in the germline V gene (reference sequence). The V gene end was trimmed by 5 bases and the J gene end by 0 bases; junction bases not matched to a gene: 9. DNA of the CDR3: TGCAGTGCTGGAGGGGGACTAGCGGGGGGCTCTAGCACAGATACGCAGTATTTT. The encoded protein is CSAGGGLAGGSSTDTQYF.